The next 3 T cell receptor beta chains were all read from a single sample in a study of cytomegalovirus exposure and HLA in healthy donors. PCR involved 60 Vbeta and 13 Jbeta primers. TCRdb keeps only in-frame clones here, not all; method: immunoSEQ multiplex PCR. In the table there are 140,000 to 150,000 clones, around 80% of which are singletons. Specimen: PBMCs. These receptors came from a female donor in good health and CMV-seronegative.

This chain connects TRBV15 to TRBJ2-7, with 8 bases that match TRBD1. Germline V lookup: CDR1 LNHNV, CDR2 YYDKDF (reference sequence). The V segment lost 5 bases and the J segment 0 bases; nucleotides outside the gene matches: 3. This CDR3 is built from 14 residues. The CDR3 loop reads CATSRDRSSYEQYF. CDR3 coding DNA: TGTGCCACCAGCCGGGACAGGAGCTCCTACGAGCAGTACTTC.

This chain joins TRBV19 and TRBJ1-6; the match to TRBD1 covers 9 bases. The CDR3 loop spans 17 amino acids. The trim removed 5 bases at V and 5 bases at J, leaving 10 bases unmatched. Germline V lookup: CDR1 LNHDA, CDR2 SQIVND (reference sequence). The CDR3: CASSGPGQGGNNSPLHF. The CDR3 DNA sequence: TGTGCCAGTAGTGGTCCGGGACAGGGTGGCAATAATTCACCCCTCCACTTT. Using reference TRBV19 and TRBJ1-6 for the parts outside the CDR3, the full variable domain is DGGITQSPKYLFRKEGQNVTLSCEQNLNHDAMYWYRQDPGQGLRLIYYSQIVNDFQKGDIAEGYSVSREKKESFPLTVTSAQKNPTAFYLCASSGPGQGGNNSPLHFGNGTRLTVT.

This rearrangement joins TRBV29-1 to TRBJ2-7; D remains unclear. In germline, CDR1 is SQVTM, CDR2 ANQGSEA. The V end lost 0 bases, the J end lost 3 bases, and 12 bases lay between the germline ends. The CDR3 runs 14 residues. CDR3 DNA sequence: TGCAGCGTTGAAGATCCCCACTCCGTCTACGAGCAGTACTTC. As protein: CSVEDPHSVYEQYF.